Listed below are T cell receptor beta chains from one sample, sequenced in a study of cytomegalovirus exposure and HLA in healthy donors. Sequenced by immunoSEQ multiplex PCR; TCRdb stores in-frame clones only, minus some. The sample holds 55,000 or so clones, approximately 78% seen once. The sample taken for sequencing was PBMCs. These receptors were taken from a female donor in good health and CMV-seronegative. The CDR3 runs from the conserved cysteine through the conserved F or W. The D gene is left open where the match is weak. Clone size is stated in some rows and not others, as once, few, many or a class when expanded.

j_call: TRBJ1-2
d_call: NA
v_call: TRBV6-1
clone_size: NA
cdr3_aa: CASSEGFGTLGYTF
cdr3_nt: TGTGCCAGCAGTGAAGGATTCGGGACACTTGGCTACACCTTC

j_call: TRBJ2-5
d_call: TRBD2
v_call: TRBV19
clone_size: NA
cdr3_aa: CASSKRGAEAQYF
cdr3_nt: TGTGCCAGTTCCAAGCGGGGGGCAGAGGCCCAGTACTTC

j_call: TRBJ2-3
d_call: NA
v_call: TRBV9
clone_size: once
cdr3_aa: CATGPQGTDTQYF
cdr3_nt: TGTGCCACCGGTCCGCAGGGGACAGATACGCAGTATTTT

j_call: TRBJ2-5
d_call: NA
v_call: TRBV5-1
clone_size: once
cdr3_aa: CASSFPLGVQETQYF
cdr3_nt: TGCGCCAGCAGCTTTCCCCTGGGAGTTCAAGAGACCCAGTACTTC

j_call: TRBJ1-1
d_call: NA
v_call: TRBV5-5
clone_size: NA
cdr3_aa: CASSLLLSAEAFF
cdr3_nt: TGTGCCAGCAGCTTGCTCCTGAGCGCTGAAGCTTTCTTT

j_call: TRBJ2-7
d_call: TRBD1
v_call: TRBV2
clone_size: NA
cdr3_aa: CASSRGQDNYEQYF
cdr3_nt: TGTGCCAGCAGTCGTGGACAGGATAACTACGAGCAGTACTTC

j_call: TRBJ1-6
d_call: NA
v_call: TRBV6-1
clone_size: NA
cdr3_aa: CATKFGAGLGPLHF
cdr3_nt: TGTGCCACCAAATTTGGGGCAGGGCTGGGCCCCCTCCACTTT

j_call: TRBJ2-4
d_call: TRBD2
v_call: TRBV6-1
clone_size: NA
cdr3_aa: CASSEEAGGQNIQYF
cdr3_nt: TGTGCCAGCAGTGAAGAAGCGGGGGGGCAAAACATTCAGTACTTC

j_call: TRBJ2-7
d_call: TRBD2
v_call: TRBV6-6
clone_size: NA
cdr3_aa: CASSLSGGDGPYEQYF
cdr3_nt: TGTGCCAGCAGCTTATCCGGGGGGGACGGCCCCTACGAGCAGTACTTC

j_call: TRBJ2-6
d_call: NA
v_call: TRBV7-2
clone_size: few
cdr3_aa: CASSLGPLGAGANVLTF
cdr3_nt: TGTGCCAGCAGCTTAGGGCCATTAGGGGCCGGGGCCAACGTCCTGACTTTC

j_call: TRBJ2-7
d_call: NA
v_call: TRBV19
clone_size: NA
cdr3_aa: CASRGAPGREQYF
cdr3_nt: TGTGCCAGCCGGGGGGCCCCTGGCCGCGAGCAGTACTTC

j_call: TRBJ1-6
d_call: NA
v_call: TRBV27
clone_size: NA
cdr3_aa: CASSSLGRSSYNSPLHF
cdr3_nt: TGTGCCAGCAGTTCCCTTGGGCGAAGCTCCTATAATTCACCCCTCCACTTT

j_call: TRBJ2-7
d_call: NA
v_call: TRBV7-9
clone_size: NA
cdr3_aa: CASKTGTREQYF
cdr3_nt: TGTGCCAGCAAAACAGGGACACGCGAGCAGTACTTC

j_call: TRBJ2-2
d_call: NA
v_call: TRBV12-5
clone_size: NA
cdr3_aa: CASGFDRTAQNTGELFF
cdr3_nt: TGTGCTAGTGGTTTCGACCGGACAGCTCAGAACACCGGGGAGCTGTTTTTT

j_call: TRBJ2-5
d_call: NA
v_call: TRBV21-1
clone_size: NA
cdr3_aa: CASSKEPGQGFRETQYF
cdr3_nt: TGTGCCAGCAGCAAAGAACCGGGACAGGGTTTCCGAGAGACCCAGTACTTC

j_call: TRBJ1-2
d_call: TRBD1
v_call: TRBV7-9
clone_size: once
cdr3_aa: CASSLARTGINYGYTF
cdr3_nt: TGTGCCAGCAGCTTAGCCCGGACAGGGATAAACTATGGCTACACCTTC

j_call: TRBJ2-1
d_call: NA
v_call: TRBV7-2
clone_size: NA
cdr3_aa: CASSPKTASSYNEQFF
cdr3_nt: TGTGCCAGCAGCCCAAAGACTGCCAGCTCCTACAATGAGCAGTTCTTC

j_call: TRBJ1-1
d_call: TRBD1
v_call: TRBV19
clone_size: NA
cdr3_aa: CASSTGGLTEAFF
cdr3_nt: TGTGCCAGTAGTACAGGGGGCCTCACTGAAGCTTTCTTT